This T cell receptor beta chain was recovered during a study of vaccination effects on CD4 cells after COVID-19. This table comes from immunoSEQ multiplex PCR, and its TCRdb copy is limited to in-frame clones, with some not included. The table has more than 35,000 clones, roughly two thirds seen once. ViraFEST expansion of antigen-specific CD4+ T cells with viral peptide pools preceded sequencing. Following culture for roughly 10 days, CD4+ T cells were isolated. Infection with SARS-CoV-2 occurred in the person between March and December 2020, and PCR confirmed it. CDR1 is SEHNR and CDR2 is FQNEAQ in the germline V gene (reference sequence). After removal of 3 bases from V and 5 bases from J, the junction contained 2 bases not matched to a gene. This CDR3 comprises 15 residues. On this clone: Its cognate antigen is unknown.

The source is a human donor who had a prior SARS-CoV-2 infection. The chain carries TRBV7-9 and TRBJ2-5; 14 bases fit TRBD2. The sample consisted of CD4+ T cells from PBMCs cultured with a peptide pool, taken before COVID-19 vaccination. In DNA form, the CDR3 reads TGTGCCAGCAGCTTGGGACTAGCGGGAGTGGAGACCCAGTACTTC. Amino acid sequence: CASSLGLAGVETQYF.